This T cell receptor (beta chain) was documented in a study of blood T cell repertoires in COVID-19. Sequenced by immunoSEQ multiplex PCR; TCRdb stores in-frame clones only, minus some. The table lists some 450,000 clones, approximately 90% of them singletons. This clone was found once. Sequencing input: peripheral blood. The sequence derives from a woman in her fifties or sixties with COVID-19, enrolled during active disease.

The chain's CDR3 is CASKLGQINTEAFF. DNA for the CDR3: TGTGCCAGCAAGCTGGGACAGATAAACACTGAAGCTTTCTTT. The rearrangement uses TRBV6-5 and TRBJ1-1; TRBD1 matches 7 bases. Germline lookup yields CDR1 MNHEY and CDR2 SVGAGI. V gave up 7 bases and J gave up 2 bases; unmatched junction bases: 7. The CDR3 is 14 amino acids.